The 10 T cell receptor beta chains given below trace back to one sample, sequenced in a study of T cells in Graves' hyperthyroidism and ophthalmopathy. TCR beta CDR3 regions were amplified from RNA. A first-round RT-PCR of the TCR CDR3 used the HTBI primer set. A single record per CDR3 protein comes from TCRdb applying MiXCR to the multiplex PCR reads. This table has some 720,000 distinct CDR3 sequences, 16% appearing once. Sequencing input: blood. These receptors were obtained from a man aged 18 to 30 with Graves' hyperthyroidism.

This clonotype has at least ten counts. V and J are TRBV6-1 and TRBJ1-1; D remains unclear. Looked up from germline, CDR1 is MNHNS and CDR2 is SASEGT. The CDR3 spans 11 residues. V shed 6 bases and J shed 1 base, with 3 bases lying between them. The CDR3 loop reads CASRKNTEAFF. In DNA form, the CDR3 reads TGTGCCAGCAGGAAGAACACTGAAGCTTTCTTT.

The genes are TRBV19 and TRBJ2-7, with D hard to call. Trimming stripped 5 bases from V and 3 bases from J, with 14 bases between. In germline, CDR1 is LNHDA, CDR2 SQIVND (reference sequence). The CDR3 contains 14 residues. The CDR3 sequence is CASSARAEGYEQYF. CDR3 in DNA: TGTGCCAGTAGTGCCCGTGCGGAAGGCTACGAGCAGTACTTC. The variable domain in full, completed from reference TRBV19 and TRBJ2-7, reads DGGITQSPKYLFRKEGQNVTLSCEQNLNHDAMYWYRQDPGQGLRLIYYSQIVNDFQKGDIAEGYSVSREKKESFPLTVTSAQKNPTAFYLCASSARAEGYEQYFGPGTRLTVT.

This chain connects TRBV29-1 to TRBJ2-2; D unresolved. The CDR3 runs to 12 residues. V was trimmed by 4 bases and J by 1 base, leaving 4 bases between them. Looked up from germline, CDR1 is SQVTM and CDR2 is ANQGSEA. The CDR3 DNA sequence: TGCAGCGTTGTCAAGAACACCGGGGAGCTGTTTTTT. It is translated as CSVVKNTGELFF.

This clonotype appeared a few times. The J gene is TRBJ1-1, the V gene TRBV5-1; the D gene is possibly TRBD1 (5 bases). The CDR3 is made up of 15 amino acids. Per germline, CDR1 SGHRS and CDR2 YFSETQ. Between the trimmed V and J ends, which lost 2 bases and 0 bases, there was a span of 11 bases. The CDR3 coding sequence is TGCGCCAGCAGCTTTCAGGGAAGCGTGAACACTGAAGCTTTCTTT. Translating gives CASSFQGSVNTEAFF. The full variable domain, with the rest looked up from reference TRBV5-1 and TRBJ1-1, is KAGVTQTPRYLIKTRGQQVTLSCSPISGHRSVSWYQQTPGQGLQFLFEYFSETQRNKGNFPGRFSGRQFSNSRSEMNVSTLELGDSALYLCASSFQGSVNTEAFFGQGTRLTVV.

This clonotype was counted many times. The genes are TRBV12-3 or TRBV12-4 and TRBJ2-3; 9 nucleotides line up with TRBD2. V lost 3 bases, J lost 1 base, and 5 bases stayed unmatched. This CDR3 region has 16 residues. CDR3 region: CASSFNAGGGTDTQYF. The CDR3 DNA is TGTGCCAGCAGTTTCAACGCGGGAGGGGGCACAGATACGCAGTATTTT.

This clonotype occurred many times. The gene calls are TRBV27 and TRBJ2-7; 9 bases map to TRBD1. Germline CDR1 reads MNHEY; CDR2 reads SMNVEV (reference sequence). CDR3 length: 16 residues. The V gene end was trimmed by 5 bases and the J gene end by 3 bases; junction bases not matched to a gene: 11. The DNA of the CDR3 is TGTGCCAGCAGTATCACGGGGGGACAGGGCGGCTACGAGCAGTACTTC. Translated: CASSITGGQGGYEQYF.

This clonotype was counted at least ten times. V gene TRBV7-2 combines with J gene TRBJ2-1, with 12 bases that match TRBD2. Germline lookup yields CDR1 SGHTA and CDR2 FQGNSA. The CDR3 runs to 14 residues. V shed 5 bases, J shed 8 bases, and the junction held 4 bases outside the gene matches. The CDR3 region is CASSLTSGSDEQFF. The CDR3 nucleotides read TGTGCCAGCAGCCTGACTAGCGGGAGCGATGAGCAGTTCTTC.

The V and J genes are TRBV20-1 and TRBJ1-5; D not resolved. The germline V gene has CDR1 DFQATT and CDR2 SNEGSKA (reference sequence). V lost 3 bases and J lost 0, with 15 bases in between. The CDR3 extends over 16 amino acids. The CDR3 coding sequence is TGCAGTGCTAGCCCCAATTCGCTTTATAGCAATCAGCCCCAGCATTTT. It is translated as CSASPNSLYSNQPQHF.

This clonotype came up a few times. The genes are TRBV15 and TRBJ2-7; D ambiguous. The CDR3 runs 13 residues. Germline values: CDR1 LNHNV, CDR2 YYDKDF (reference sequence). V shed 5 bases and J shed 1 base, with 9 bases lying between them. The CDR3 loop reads CATSGSPSYEQYF. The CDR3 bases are TGTGCCACCAGCGGAAGCCCTTCCTACGAGCAGTACTTC.

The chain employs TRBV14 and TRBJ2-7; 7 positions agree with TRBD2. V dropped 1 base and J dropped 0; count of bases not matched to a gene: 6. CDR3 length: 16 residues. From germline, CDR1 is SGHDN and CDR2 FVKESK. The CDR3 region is CASSQVFGGSSYEQYF. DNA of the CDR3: TGTGCCAGCAGCCAAGTCTTTGGCGGGAGCTCCTACGAGCAGTACTTC.